This T cell receptor (beta chain) comes out of a study of cytomegalovirus exposure and HLA in healthy donors (dated by TCRdb to about 2017). Broadly, across the study: An earlier analysis of several hundred of the donors reported roughly 300 Gb of sequence data and 117 million unique TCR beta sequences from about 200 million T cells. On average, roughly 240,000 unique TCR beta nucleotide sequences were sequenced per donor among a few hundred genotyped donors of the cohort, with approximately 18% of those sequences being non-productive. Genome-wide SNP genotypes for about 65% of the 666 donors were used in a later genetic analysis, which treated that subset as a discovery cohort. Using immunosequencing, the study profiled T cell repertoires from fewer than 700 subjects and related those repertoires to cytomegalovirus serostatus. HLA typing included class I and class II loci at four-digit resolution. The study was designed to test whether signatures of past pathogen exposure could be identified by cataloging public T cell receptors. Of the approximately 400 genotyped donors, 65% to 90% fell in the genetic ancestry cluster associated with self-reported Caucasian donors. A separate validation cohort of approximately 120 different subjects was used in addition to the 666-subject first cohort. An early release that covered roughly 600 HLA-typed donors contained about 290 gigabases of sequencing data and about 93 million unique TCR sequences. An earlier analysis of 587 of the donors used high-throughput TCR beta sequencing to judge whether each TCR beta V gene segment behaved as functional or pseudogenic. Donor age, sex, ethnicity and CMV serostatus were collected together with the repertoire data. Four to six DR-DQ haplotypes were handled as single units for association and clustering, since linkage in the cohort was strong. To predict cytomegalovirus infection status, the study combined high-throughput TCR immunosequencing, statistical association of individual TCRs with disease status, and machine learning. Typing coverage varied by locus: roughly 629-630 donors for A, B, C, DRB1 and DQB1; 522 for DQA1; more than 600 for DPA1; under 490 for DPB1. A later analysis re-analyzed previously published TCR beta repertoires from 500 to 700 donors and added high-resolution HLA genotyping to study TCR occurrence patterns. Rather than using new phenotypic data, the later analysis identified candidate immune exposures from TCR beta sequences and from how often those sequences occurred across donors. All discovery cohort repertoires had been generated on a single sequencing platform. Overall study results and their limits: Linkage disequilibrium might explain the correlated functional status among segregating V segments, but an unknown experimental factor could not be ruled out. According to a later analysis, most CMV-associated TCR beta chains appeared to be HLA-restricted, and the HLA associations seemed to be driven largely by CMV exposure. CMV serostatus was the only immune exposure information available for the cohort. The authors suggested that the approach could potentially be generalized to other disease states and immunological phenotypes. Because the 87-base-pair reads could not distinguish some IMGT-functional V segments, including TRBV6-2 and TRBV6-3, those segments were excluded. A group of highly shared sequence variants was considered likely to be a technical artifact of the sequencing pipeline. A few of the identified cytomegalovirus-associated TCR beta chains were confirmed in vitro to be specific for cytomegalovirus antigens. In a later analysis, HLA-associated TCR beta chains were found to be more clonally expanded and to have lower generation probabilities than equally common non-associated chains. A later genetic analysis reported fewer N-insertions in productive TCRs among donors in an Asian-associated ancestry cluster than the roughly 620-donor mean. Most TCR sequences were observed very rarely across donors, whereas some public TCRs were present in many individuals. The classifier was reported to diagnose cytomegalovirus status with high specificity and sensitivity in both the original and validation cohorts. A further reported finding was that TCR beta sequences accurately predicted the HLA-A and HLA-B alleles for most subjects in the first cohort. The study listed 150 to 200 TCR beta chains as associated with cytomegalovirus. In an earlier analysis of 500 to 650 of the donors, most TCR beta V segments appeared in productive rearrangements about 90% or about 30% of the time, broadly matching IMGT annotations. Assigning TCR associations to individual alleles was difficult when HLA alleles, especially DR and DQ, strongly co-occurred. Because some donors lacked HLA typing at each locus, the association tests relied only on the typed subset. In a later analysis, TCR association rates were found to vary across HLA loci, with the most associated TCRs seen for DRB1 alleles and the fewest for HLA-C alleles. Several of the top co-occurrence clusters appeared to be linked to parvovirus B19, influenza, CMV and Epstein-Barr virus, according to a later analysis. Only TCR beta chains were sequenced in this cohort, and the absence of alpha or paired-chain data limited detectable features. Sequencing depth was assumed to be roughly uniform across donors in the presence/absence analyses, though that assumption may not hold. At a false discovery rate of 0.05, a later analysis linked 16,000 or so TCR beta sequences to specific HLA alleles. In a later genetic analysis, a missense DCLRE1C variant was associated with V-gene and J-gene trimming of TCR beta chains, and the association was replicated in an independent cohort. The earlier analysis of about 600 of the donors excluded 15 to 20 rarely observed V segments, including chromosome 9 orphons, because counts were too low.

Library creation used the immunoSEQ multiplex PCR assay. The multiplex PCR relied on a mix of 60 forward primers for TCR Vbeta segments and 13 reverse primers for TCR Jbeta segments. A multiplex PCR assay on genomic DNA amplified the CDR3 region of rearranged TCR beta genes. On the Illumina HiSeq System, the amplified TCR beta libraries were sequenced as 87-base-pair reads. As for the original processing: In a later analysis, approximately 74 million unique TCR beta chains were counted across the 650 to 700 repertoires, and approximately 9.9 million of these chains were shared by at least two donors. Raw reads were error-corrected and collapsed into unique sequences by a nearest-neighbor algorithm in which closely related sequences were merged to remove PCR and sequencing errors. CDR3 sequences were aligned to IMGT reference sequences to assign V, D and J gene segments. For a sequence to be retained, at least a six-nucleotide match to both a V gene segment and a J gene segment was required. Rearrangements were called productive when the CDR3 lacked stop codons and stayed in frame with V and J; all others were non-productive. CDR3 was defined according to IMGT convention as the region running from the second conserved V-encoded cysteine to the conserved J-encoded phenylalanine. The earlier analysis of 450 to 750 of the donors excluded any sequence lacking an unambiguous match to a single V gene segment. In an earlier analysis of some 590 of the donors, a V segment was called functional when productive rearrangements were above 56.7%, and segregating when the standard deviation between donors exceeded 5%. A statistical classification framework was built for diagnosing cytomegalovirus status from the catalog of TCR beta chain sequences. In a later analysis, V and J genes were assigned by comparing TCR nucleotide sequences against IMGT/GENE-DB human TR gene sequences. In a later analysis, CDR3 sequences and most-parsimonious VDJ recombination scenarios were assigned using the TCRdist pipeline. In a later analysis, each TCR beta chain was defined by its CDR3 amino acid sequence together with its V-gene family, and reads without a unique V-gene family were excluded. To address suspected cross-contamination and a sequencing artifact, a later analysis removed several hundred highly shared, low-generation-probability nucleotide sequences. For each public chain, a later analysis derived a clonal expansion index from normalized ranks of inferred template counts within each repertoire. In a later analysis, generation probabilities were computed using a VDJ recombination model fitted to out-of-frame rearrangements, and the results were checked against IGoR. In a later analysis, TCR-TCR, TCR-HLA and TCR-CMV co-occurrence was scored with hypergeometric tests, and a repertoire-size bias correction was applied to TCR pairs. A later analysis estimated false discovery rates by permuting HLA or CMV assignments 20 times. A later analysis grouped co-occurring TCRs with DBSCAN, adding TCRdist sequence similarity when clustering within HLA-allele-positive subsets. Repertoires with fewer than 30,000 or more than 120,000 public chains were left out of co-occurrence clustering, as were about 5 repertoires with anomalous nucleotide sharing. Entries here come from immuneACCESS through TCRdb and include only in-frame sequences with V and J called. Some clones fail to appear in such tables; in the studies checked, an unresolved V gene covers under half of the shortfall, and the cause of the remainder is unknown. D and trimming were read from the DNA, whereas the V and J calls and clone size are those reported in that table. Across this sample there are 99,000 or so clones, with about 74% seen only once. The ten largest clones capture 16% of the sample.

Cut back by 1 base and 7 bases, the V and J ends lie 17 bases apart. CDR3 length: 16 amino acids, cysteine to phenylalanine. The retained sequence is limited to the CDR3, 48 bases, with the frame set at the first base. CDR1 and CDR2 (MNHEY, SVGAGI) derive from the germline V gene. In total, approximately 610 healthy bone marrow donors made up the cohort. At the time of sampling, every cohort member was nominally healthy, though immune exposures that went unrecorded were likely present. The donor was CMV seropositive and was included in the group of 270 or so seropositive cohort members. Each donor provided a peripheral blood sample, and peripheral blood mononuclear cells were used for TCR beta sequencing. The Qiagen DNeasy Blood Extraction Kit was used to extract genomic DNA from the blood cell samples. This clone has a single count. This receptor's antigen is unknown. Nothing much larger sits one base from this clone, and base qualities are not available.

The rearranged segments are TRBV6-5 and TRBJ2-1, with TRBD2 as a weak D call on 6 bases. Sequencing was performed on PBMCs. The clonotype originates from a man in his fifties or sixties in good health and CMV-seropositive. CDR3 sequence: CASSYLGGRIGNEQFF. The DNA is TGTGCCAGCAGTTACTTGGGGGGTCGGATCGGTAATGAGCAGTTCTTC.